The 2 T cell receptor beta chains below come from one sample, sequenced in a study of blood T cell repertoires in COVID-19. TCRdb keeps only in-frame clones here, not all; method: immunoSEQ multiplex PCR. The sample has hundreds of thousands of clones; almost 90% are singletons. Sequenced material: PBMCs or T cells enriched from blood (not recorded which). The receptors originated from a woman younger than 35 with acute COVID-19.

Concerning this clone: In the same sample, other DNA sequences code for this CDR3. This chain uses TRBV5-4 with TRBJ2-1; possibly TRBD2 for D (6 bases). Per germline, CDR1 SGHNT and CDR2 YYREEE (reference sequence). V was pared by 0 bases and J by 7 bases, with 14 bases between. CDR3 length: 15 residues. The CDR3: CASSLGSGVHNEQFF. CDR3 bases: TGTGCCAGCAGCTTGGGGTCGGGAGTACATAATGAGCAGTTCTTC.

The chain combines TRBV4-1 with TRBJ2-7; 7 bases agree with TRBD1. The V and J ends lost 6 bases and 3 bases, in that order; junction bases with no gene match: 8. The CDR3 has 14 residues. The germline gives CDR1 MGHRA, CDR2 YSYEKL. CDR3 amino acids: CASRPTPGGYEQYF. CDR3 DNA sequence: TGCGCCAGCAGGCCCACCCCAGGGGGCTACGAGCAGTACTTC.